Listed here is a single T cell receptor beta chain. Its target is not known. One end of the junction does not line up with germline, which may come from a read error. The CDR3 extends over 13 amino acids. Germline assignment: CDR1 SGHDN and CDR2 FVKESK. Specified time point: longitudinal time-point 3. 2 million unsorted PBMCs were stored in RNAlater at -80 °C before RNA extraction. The data belong to a study of neurological immune-mediated disorders. The authors produced cDNA by 5'RACE using 10-nucleotide random UMIs. TCRdb used MiXCR to reprocess the 5' RACE reads, holding one entry per CDR3 protein. The sample holds about 49,000 distinct CDR3 sequences, roughly 8.3% seen once. Study findings and constraints: The greatest TCR clonal expansion appeared in HTLV-1-associated myelopathy and the smallest, falling below healthy controls, in multiple sclerosis. No expanded-clone CDR3 amino acid sequence recurred across subjects, suggesting private TCR-beta repertoires.

This clonotype was sampled from a woman between 35 and 50 years old in good health. This rearrangement joins TRBV14 to TRBJ2-1, with D maybe TRBD2 (6 bases). Sequenced input: PBMCs. The CDR3 loop is CDSSQGPGAATNF. CDR3 DNA: TGTGACAGCAGCCAAGGCCCGGGAGCTGCCACGAACTTC. Using reference TRBV14 and TRBJ2-1 for the parts outside the CDR3, the full variable domain is EAGVTQFPSHSVIEKGQTVTLRCDPISGHDNLYWYRRVMGKEIKFLLHFVKESKQDESGMPNNRFLAERTGGTYSTLKVQPAELEDSGVYFCDSSQGPGAATNFGPGTRLTVL.